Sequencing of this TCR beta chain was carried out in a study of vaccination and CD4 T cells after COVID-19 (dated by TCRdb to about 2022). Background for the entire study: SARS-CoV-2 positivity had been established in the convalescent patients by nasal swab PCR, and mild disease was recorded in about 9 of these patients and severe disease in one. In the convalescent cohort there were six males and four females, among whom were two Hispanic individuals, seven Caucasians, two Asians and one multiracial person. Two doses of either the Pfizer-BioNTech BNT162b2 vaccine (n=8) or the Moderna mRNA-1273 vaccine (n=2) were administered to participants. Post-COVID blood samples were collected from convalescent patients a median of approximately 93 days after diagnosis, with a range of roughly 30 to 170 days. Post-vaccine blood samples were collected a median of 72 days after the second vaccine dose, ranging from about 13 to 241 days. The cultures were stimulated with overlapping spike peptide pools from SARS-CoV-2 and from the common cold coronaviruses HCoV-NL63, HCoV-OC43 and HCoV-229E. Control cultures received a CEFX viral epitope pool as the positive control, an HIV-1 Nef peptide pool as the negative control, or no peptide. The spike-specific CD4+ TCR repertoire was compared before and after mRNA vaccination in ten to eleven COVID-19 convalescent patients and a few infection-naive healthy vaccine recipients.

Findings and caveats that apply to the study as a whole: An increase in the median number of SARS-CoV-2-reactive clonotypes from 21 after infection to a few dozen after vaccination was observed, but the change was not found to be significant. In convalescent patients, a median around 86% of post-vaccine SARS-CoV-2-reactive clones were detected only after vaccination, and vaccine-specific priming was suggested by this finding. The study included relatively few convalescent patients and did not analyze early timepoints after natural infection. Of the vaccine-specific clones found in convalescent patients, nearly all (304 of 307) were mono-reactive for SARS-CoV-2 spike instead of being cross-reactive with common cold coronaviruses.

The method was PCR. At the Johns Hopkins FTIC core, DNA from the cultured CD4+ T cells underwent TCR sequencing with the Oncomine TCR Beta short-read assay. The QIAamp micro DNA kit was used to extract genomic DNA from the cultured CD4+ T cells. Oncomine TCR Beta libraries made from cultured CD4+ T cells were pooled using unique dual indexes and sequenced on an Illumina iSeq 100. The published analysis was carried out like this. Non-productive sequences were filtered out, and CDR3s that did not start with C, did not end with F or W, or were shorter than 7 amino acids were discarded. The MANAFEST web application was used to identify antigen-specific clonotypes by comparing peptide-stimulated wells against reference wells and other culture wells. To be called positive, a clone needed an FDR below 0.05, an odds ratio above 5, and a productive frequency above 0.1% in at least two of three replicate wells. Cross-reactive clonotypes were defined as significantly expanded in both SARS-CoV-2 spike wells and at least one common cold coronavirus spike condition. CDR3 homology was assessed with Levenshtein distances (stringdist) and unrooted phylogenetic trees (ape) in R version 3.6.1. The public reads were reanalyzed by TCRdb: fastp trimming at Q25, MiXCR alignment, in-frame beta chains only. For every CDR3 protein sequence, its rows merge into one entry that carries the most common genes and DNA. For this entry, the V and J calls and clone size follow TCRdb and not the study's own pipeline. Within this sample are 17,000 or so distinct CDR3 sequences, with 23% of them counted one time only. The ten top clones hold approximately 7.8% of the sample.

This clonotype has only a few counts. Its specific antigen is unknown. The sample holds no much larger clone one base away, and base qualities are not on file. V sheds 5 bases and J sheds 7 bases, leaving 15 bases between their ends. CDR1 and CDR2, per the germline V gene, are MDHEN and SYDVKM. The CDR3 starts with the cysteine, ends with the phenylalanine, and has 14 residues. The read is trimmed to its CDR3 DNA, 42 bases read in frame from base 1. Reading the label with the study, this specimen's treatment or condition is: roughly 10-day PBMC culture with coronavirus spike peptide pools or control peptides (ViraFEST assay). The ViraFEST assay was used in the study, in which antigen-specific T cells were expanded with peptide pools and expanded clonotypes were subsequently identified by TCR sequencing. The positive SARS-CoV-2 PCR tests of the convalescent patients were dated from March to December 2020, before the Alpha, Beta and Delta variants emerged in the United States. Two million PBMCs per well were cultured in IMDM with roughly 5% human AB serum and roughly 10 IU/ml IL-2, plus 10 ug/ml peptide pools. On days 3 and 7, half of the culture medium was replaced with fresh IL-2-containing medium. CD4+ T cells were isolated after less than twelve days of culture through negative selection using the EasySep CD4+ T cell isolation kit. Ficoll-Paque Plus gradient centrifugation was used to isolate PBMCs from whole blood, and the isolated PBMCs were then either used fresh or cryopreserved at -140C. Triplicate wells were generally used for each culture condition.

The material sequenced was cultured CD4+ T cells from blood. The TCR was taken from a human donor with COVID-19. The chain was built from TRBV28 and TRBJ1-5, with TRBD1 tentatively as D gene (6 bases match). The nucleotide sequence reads TGTGCCAGCAGTCCACCCCGGGACATCCAGCCCCAGCATTTT. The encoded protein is CASSPPRDIQPQHF.